This is a list of T cell receptor beta chains from one sample in a study of spatial heterogeneity in lung cancer. Via MiXCR, TCRdb re-called the 5' RACE reads, giving one row per CDR3 protein. The table has around 9,900 distinct CDR3 sequences, about 6% seen once; the top ten hold under 25%. The sequences come from lung tumor tissue, collected at surgery. The receptors stem from a female donor with early-stage non-small cell lung cancer. The CDR3 runs from the conserved cysteine through the conserved F or W. Each record gives: D gene, clone size, V gene, J gene, CDR3 DNA, CDR3 protein. D genes are given only for firm matches. Sizes are listed as once, few or many counts, or a class when the clone is expanded.

d_call: -
clone_size: many
v_call: TRBV20-1
j_call: TRBJ2-2
cdr3_nt: TGCAGTGCCGCAAAAGGGGGGAACACCGGGGAGCTGTTTTTT
cdr3_aa: CSAAKGGNTGELFF

d_call: TRBD2
clone_size: medium-sized
v_call: TRBV9
j_call: TRBJ2-1
cdr3_nt: TGTGCCAGCAGCGTAGTGCTGGCGGGGGGTAACAATGAGCAGTTCTTC
cdr3_aa: CASSVVLAGGNNEQFF

d_call: -
clone_size: many
v_call: TRBV7-2
j_call: TRBJ2-7
cdr3_nt: TGTGCCAGCAGCTTAAGCAGCGGAGTTGTTTCCTACGAGCAGTACTTC
cdr3_aa: CASSLSSGVVSYEQYF

d_call: -
clone_size: medium-sized
v_call: TRBV5-1
j_call: TRBJ2-7
cdr3_nt: TGCGCCAGCAGCTTGGTCGGCGGGATGGAGTACGAGCAGTACTTC
cdr3_aa: CASSLVGGMEYEQYF

d_call: -
clone_size: many
v_call: TRBV11-2
j_call: TRBJ2-2
cdr3_nt: TGTGCCAGCAGCGTAGGACACTCGAACACCGGGGAGCTGTTTTTT
cdr3_aa: CASSVGHSNTGELFF

d_call: TRBD2
clone_size: many
v_call: TRBV19
j_call: TRBJ2-2
cdr3_nt: TGTGCCAGTAGGGGACTAGCGGACAACACCGGGGAGCTGTTTTTT
cdr3_aa: CASRGLADNTGELFF

d_call: TRBD2
clone_size: many
v_call: TRBV6-2/TRBV6-3
j_call: TRBJ2-1
cdr3_nt: TGTGCCAGCAGCTCCGGACTAGCGGGTTACAATGAGCAGTTCTTC
cdr3_aa: CASSSGLAGYNEQFF

d_call: -
clone_size: many
v_call: TRBV12-5
j_call: TRBJ2-6
cdr3_nt: TGTGCTAGTGGTTTGATGCCGGGGGCCAACGTCCTGACTTTC
cdr3_aa: CASGLMPGANVLTF

d_call: -
clone_size: many
v_call: TRBV5-4
j_call: TRBJ2-1
cdr3_nt: TGTGCCAGCAGCTTGCGGAGCTCCTACAATGAGCAGTTCTTC
cdr3_aa: CASSLRSSYNEQFF

d_call: -
clone_size: many
v_call: TRBV12-3/TRBV12-4
j_call: TRBJ2-1
cdr3_nt: TGTGCCAGCAGTTTAGCAGAAGCGACCGAGCAGTTCTTC
cdr3_aa: CASSLAEATEQFF

d_call: -
clone_size: many
v_call: TRBV6-5
j_call: TRBJ2-5
cdr3_nt: TGTGCCAGCAGTTACTCTACGTTCCCCAAAGAGACCCAGTACTTC
cdr3_aa: CASSYSTFPKETQYF

d_call: -
clone_size: many
v_call: TRBV4-2
j_call: TRBJ2-7
cdr3_nt: TGTGCCAGCAGCCCCAACAGGATCTCCTACGAGCAGTACTTC
cdr3_aa: CASSPNRISYEQYF

d_call: -
clone_size: few
v_call: TRBV5-5
j_call: TRBJ2-6
cdr3_nt: TGTGCCAGCAGCTTGGAATGGACTCTGGGGGCCAACGTCCTGACTTTC
cdr3_aa: CASSLEWTLGANVLTF

d_call: -
clone_size: many
v_call: TRBV12-3/TRBV12-4
j_call: TRBJ2-3
cdr3_nt: TGTGCCAGCAGTTTAGTCGTTATAACTGAAGGCACAGATACGCAGTATTTT
cdr3_aa: CASSLVVITEGTDTQYF

d_call: -
clone_size: many
v_call: TRBV6-6
j_call: TRBJ2-1
cdr3_nt: TGTGCCAGCACCTACTCGATAGGTGGAATGGGGTTCTTC
cdr3_aa: CASTYSIGGMGFF

d_call: -
clone_size: many
v_call: TRBV6-6
j_call: TRBJ2-4
cdr3_nt: TGTGCCAGCAGTTACCGGGTAGACGTAACCAAAAACATTCAGTACTTC
cdr3_aa: CASSYRVDVTKNIQYF

d_call: -
clone_size: many
v_call: TRBV7-8
j_call: TRBJ2-5
cdr3_nt: TGTGCCAGCAGCTTAGGGGGTTACCAGGGTGAGACCCAGTACTTC
cdr3_aa: CASSLGGYQGETQYF

d_call: -
clone_size: many
v_call: TRBV21-1
j_call: TRBJ2-2
cdr3_nt: TGTGCCAGCAGCACCAACCGGACTAGCGGAGATTCGAACACCGGGGAGCTGTTTTTT
cdr3_aa: CASSTNRTSGDSNTGELFF

d_call: TRBD1
clone_size: many
v_call: TRBV4-1
j_call: TRBJ1-5
cdr3_nt: TGCGCCAGCAGCCCCATTGGGGACAGTGGAATAAATCAGCCCCAGCATTTT
cdr3_aa: CASSPIGDSGINQPQHF

d_call: -
clone_size: many
v_call: TRBV11-2
j_call: TRBJ2-2
cdr3_nt: TGTGCCAGCAGCTTCCTGGCCGGGGAGCTGTTTTTT
cdr3_aa: CASSFLAGELFF

d_call: TRBD2
clone_size: many
v_call: TRBV3-1
j_call: TRBJ2-1
cdr3_nt: TGTGCCAGCAGCCAAGGGGAGGATGCAGCGGGGACCTACAATGAGCAGTTCTTC
cdr3_aa: CASSQGEDAAGTYNEQFF

d_call: -
clone_size: many
v_call: TRBV7-2
j_call: TRBJ1-1
cdr3_nt: TGTGCCAGCAGCTTAGATAACCGGAACACTGAAGCTTTCTTT
cdr3_aa: CASSLDNRNTEAFF

d_call: -
clone_size: medium-sized
v_call: TRBV7-3
j_call: TRBJ2-2
cdr3_nt: TGTGCCAGCAGCCCCAAGTTAGGCGGGGAGCTGTTTTTT
cdr3_aa: CASSPKLGGELFF

d_call: -
clone_size: few
v_call: TRBV3-1
j_call: TRBJ2-1
cdr3_nt: TGTGCCAGCAGCCAAGAATCCAGGGACAAGCAGTTCTTC
cdr3_aa: CASSQESRDKQFF

d_call: -
clone_size: many
v_call: TRBV7-2
j_call: TRBJ2-2
cdr3_nt: TGTGCCAGCAGCTTTGGGGGGCCCGGGGAGCTGTTTTTT
cdr3_aa: CASSFGGPGELFF

d_call: -
clone_size: medium-sized
v_call: TRBV20-1
j_call: TRBJ2-3
cdr3_nt: TGCAGTGCGAGAGCAGGGGACGCGTCCGTTACGCAGTATTTT
cdr3_aa: CSARAGDASVTQYF

d_call: -
clone_size: many
v_call: TRBV5-1
j_call: TRBJ2-7
cdr3_nt: TGCGCCAGCAGCCCCACAGGGTCCTACGAGCAGTACTTC
cdr3_aa: CASSPTGSYEQYF

d_call: -
clone_size: many
v_call: TRBV4-2
j_call: TRBJ1-1
cdr3_nt: TGTGCCAGCAGCCAAGTATCCACTGAAGCTTTCTTT
cdr3_aa: CASSQVSTEAFF

d_call: -
clone_size: medium-sized
v_call: TRBV12-3/TRBV12-4
j_call: TRBJ2-5
cdr3_nt: TGTGCCAGCATGAGGAATACCGACAAGTCGGCTCAGTACTTC
cdr3_aa: CASMRNTDKSAQYF

d_call: TRBD2
clone_size: many
v_call: TRBV5-6
j_call: TRBJ2-1
cdr3_nt: TGTGCCAGCAGCTGGGGACTAGCCAATCAAGATGAGCAGTTCTTC
cdr3_aa: CASSWGLANQDEQFF

d_call: TRBD1
clone_size: many
v_call: TRBV6-2/TRBV6-3
j_call: TRBJ2-2
cdr3_nt: TGTGCCAGCAGTGGTGGACAGGGGAGGGGGCGGACCGGGGAGCTGTTTTTT
cdr3_aa: CASSGGQGRGRTGELFF

d_call: -
clone_size: few
v_call: TRBV20-1
j_call: TRBJ1-1
cdr3_nt: TGCAGTGCTTTGGGACATTCATCCATGAACACTGAAGCTTTCTTT
cdr3_aa: CSALGHSSMNTEAFF

d_call: -
clone_size: many
v_call: TRBV18
j_call: TRBJ2-7
cdr3_nt: TGTGCCAGCTCACCACCTGTGGCAGGGAAGTCCTACGAGCAGTACTTC
cdr3_aa: CASSPPVAGKSYEQYF

d_call: TRBD1
clone_size: many
v_call: TRBV5-1
j_call: TRBJ1-1
cdr3_nt: TGCGCCAGCAGCCCCCCCCCAGAGGACAGGGTGGACGTGAACACTGAAGCTTTCTTT
cdr3_aa: CASSPPPEDRVDVNTEAFF

d_call: -
clone_size: few
v_call: TRBV20-1
j_call: TRBJ2-3
cdr3_nt: TGCACCCCCGCAACGCGGAGCACAGATACGCAGTATTTT
cdr3_aa: CTPATRSTDTQYF

d_call: -
clone_size: many
v_call: TRBV4-2
j_call: TRBJ2-7
cdr3_nt: TGTGCCAGCAGCCGAGGGCTCTACGAGCAGTACTTC
cdr3_aa: CASSRGLYEQYF

d_call: -
clone_size: many
v_call: TRBV27
j_call: TRBJ1-4
cdr3_nt: TGTGCCAGCAGTTCCAACGGGCAGAATGAAAAACTGTTTTTT
cdr3_aa: CASSSNGQNEKLFF

d_call: TRBD1
clone_size: many
v_call: TRBV20-1
j_call: TRBJ2-7
cdr3_nt: TGCAGTGTTCAACCCGGGACAGGGGGCCTGTACGAGCAGTACTTC
cdr3_aa: CSVQPGTGGLYEQYF

d_call: TRBD2
clone_size: many
v_call: TRBV20-1
j_call: TRBJ2-3
cdr3_nt: TGCAGTGCTAGAACTTTCTCCATAGCGGGAGCTGGCACAGATACGCAGTATTTT
cdr3_aa: CSARTFSIAGAGTDTQYF

d_call: -
clone_size: many
v_call: TRBV3-1
j_call: TRBJ1-3
cdr3_nt: TGTGCCAGCAGCCCAAGAGGGGGAAGTGGAAACACCATATATTTT
cdr3_aa: CASSPRGGSGNTIYF

d_call: TRBD1
clone_size: many
v_call: TRBV30
j_call: TRBJ2-5
cdr3_nt: TGTGCCTGGAATGGACAGGGGGCAGGGACCCAGTACTTC
cdr3_aa: CAWNGQGAGTQYF

d_call: -
clone_size: many
v_call: TRBV7-7
j_call: TRBJ2-2
cdr3_nt: TGTGCCAGCAGCTTAGGTAGTGCCGGGGAGCTGTTTTTT
cdr3_aa: CASSLGSAGELFF

d_call: TRBD2
clone_size: many
v_call: TRBV7-2
j_call: TRBJ2-2
cdr3_nt: TGTGCCAGCAGCCTGACTAGCGGGAGGACCGGGGAGCTGTTTTTT
cdr3_aa: CASSLTSGRTGELFF

d_call: -
clone_size: medium-sized
v_call: TRBV4-2
j_call: TRBJ1-3
cdr3_nt: TGTGCCAGCAGCCAAAATGGGGTTACAGGAATCTCTGGAAACACCATATATTTT
cdr3_aa: CASSQNGVTGISGNTIYF